This note documents a single T cell receptor beta chain sequence. Its target is not known. TCRdb keeps only in-frame clones here, not all; method: immunoSEQ multiplex PCR. The sample lists 15,000 to 20,000 clones, 72% occurring once. The sample belongs to a study of T cells in narcolepsy. As for the study in general: Healthy controls were enrolled alongside patients with narcolepsy type 1 or type 2. Study results and limitations: HCRT-specific and TRIB2-specific autoreactive clonotypes appeared among same-patient CSF and blood CD4+ clonotypes. Autoreactive clonotypes reportedly recurred in blood of same and different patients, not controls.

Trimming took off 4 bases at V and 4 bases at J, with 23 bases between the two ends. This CDR3 has 18 amino acids. Germline CDR1 PRHDT, CDR2 FYEKMQ (reference sequence). The gene calls are TRBV13 and TRBJ2-1, with D possibly being TRBD2 (6 bases). Sequencing was done on a sample of CD45RA- memory CD8+ T cells from PBMCs. The sequence derives from a human donor with narcolepsy. CDR3: CASSSIAGPGAPYNEQFF. CDR3 coding DNA: TGTGCCAGCAGCTCGATAGCAGGCCCGGGAGCGCCTTACAATGAGCAGTTCTTC.